This entry lists 6 T cell receptor beta chains sequenced from one sample in a study of T cell responses to AZD1222 COVID-19 vaccine. Clones were read by immunoSEQ multiplex PCR, and TCRdb kept only the in-frame ones, dropping some. The sample consists of 60,000 to 90,000 clones, 70% to 80% of them appearing once. This specimen consisted of peripheral blood, obtained 28 days after the second dose of the MenACWY control vaccine. Receptors were obtained from an adult who received the MenACWY meningococcal vaccine as a control.

The rearrangement links TRBV6-1 to TRBJ2-7; the D is unclear. From germline, CDR1 is MNHNS and CDR2 SASEGT. This CDR3 has 15 amino acids. V lost 1 base and J 0 bases, leaving 10 bases between the germline ends. Here the CDR3 DNA reads TGTGCCAGCAGTGAAGAGCGCATCAGCTCCTACGAGCAGTACTTC. Protein: CASSEERISSYEQYF.

V usage is TRBV7-6 and J usage is TRBJ2-1, with no clear D. Trimming left V 1 base short and J 5 bases short, with 9 bases between. This CDR3 comprises 14 residues. Germline V gene lookup returns CDR1 SGHVS and CDR2 FNYEAQ. The DNA for the CDR3 is TGTGCCAGCAGCTTAGATGCCGGTGACAATGAGCAGTTCTTC. Translating it yields CASSLDAGDNEQFF.

The V gene is TRBV6-1, the J gene TRBJ1-1; D not resolved. Trimming cost V 1 base and J 11 bases, with 14 bases left between them. Germline V CDR1 and CDR2: MNHNS, SASEGT. The CDR3 runs 13 residues. The CDR3 DNA sequence: TGTGCCAGCAGTGAAGTGGTCGGGAGGAGGGCTTTCTTT. Translation: CASSEVVGRRAFF.

This rearrangement joins TRBV5-1 to TRBJ2-1; 7 bases map to TRBD2. This CDR3 region has 17 residues. The trim removed 0 bases at V and 0 bases at J, leaving 6 bases unmatched. Germline CDR1 is SGHRS and CDR2 is YFSETQ. CDR3 region: CASSLAASGNSYNEQFF. DNA for the CDR3: TGCGCCAGCAGCTTGGCGGCTAGCGGTAACTCCTACAATGAGCAGTTCTTC.

This sequence joins TRBV6-1 and TRBJ1-1; unclear D gene. The CDR3 totals 14 residues. Germline V gene data show CDR1 as MNHNS and CDR2 as SASEGT. Trimming removed 6 bases at V and 5 bases at J, with 16 bases between. The CDR3 DNA sequence: TGTGCCAGCAGACCAGGTACTCCGGGTACTGAAGCTTTCTTT. It is translated as CASRPGTPGTEAFF.

This CDR3 is CASSMGGDTQYF. CDR3 bases: TGTGCCAGTAGTATGGGGGGGGATACGCAGTATTTT. This chain joins TRBV19 and TRBJ2-3, with TRBD2 matching over 7 bases. CDR3 length: 12 amino acids. V was pared by 3 bases and J by 6 bases, with 0 bases of the junction left unmatched. CDR1 and CDR2 (germline): LNHDA, SQIVND (reference sequence).